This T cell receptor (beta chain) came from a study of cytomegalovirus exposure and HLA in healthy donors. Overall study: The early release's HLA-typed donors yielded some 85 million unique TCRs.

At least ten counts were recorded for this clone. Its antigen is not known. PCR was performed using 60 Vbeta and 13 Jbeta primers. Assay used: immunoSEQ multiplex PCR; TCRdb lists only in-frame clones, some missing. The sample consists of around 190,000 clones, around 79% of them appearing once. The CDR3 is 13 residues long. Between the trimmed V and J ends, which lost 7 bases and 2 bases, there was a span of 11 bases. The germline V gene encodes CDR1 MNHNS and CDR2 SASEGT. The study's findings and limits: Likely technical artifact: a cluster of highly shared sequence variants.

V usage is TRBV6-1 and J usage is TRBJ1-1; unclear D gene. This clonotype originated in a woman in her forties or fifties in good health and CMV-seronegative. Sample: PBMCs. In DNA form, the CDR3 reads TGTGCCAGCAAGAGCAGACACAACACTGAAGCTTTCTTT. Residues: CASKSRHNTEAFF.